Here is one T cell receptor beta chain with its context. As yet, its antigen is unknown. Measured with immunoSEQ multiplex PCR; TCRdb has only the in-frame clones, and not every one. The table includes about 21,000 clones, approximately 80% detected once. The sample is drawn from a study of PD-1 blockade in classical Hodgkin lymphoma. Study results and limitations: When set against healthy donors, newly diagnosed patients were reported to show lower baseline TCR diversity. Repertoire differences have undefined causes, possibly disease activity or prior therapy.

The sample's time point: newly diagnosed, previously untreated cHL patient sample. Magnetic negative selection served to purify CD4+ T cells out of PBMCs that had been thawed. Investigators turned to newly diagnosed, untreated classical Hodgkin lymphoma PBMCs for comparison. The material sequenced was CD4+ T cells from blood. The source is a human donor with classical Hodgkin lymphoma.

CDR3 sequence reads: CSVTGAPEAFF. The CDR3 nucleotides read TGCAGCGTGACAGGGGCCCCTGAAGCTTTCTTT. The V gene is TRBV29-1, the J gene TRBJ1-1, with 8 nucleotides matching TRBD1. CDR1 is SQVTM and CDR2 is ANQGSEA in the germline V gene. The CDR3 sequence is 11 residues long. J lost 6 bases, V lost 6 bases, and 3 bases had no gene match.